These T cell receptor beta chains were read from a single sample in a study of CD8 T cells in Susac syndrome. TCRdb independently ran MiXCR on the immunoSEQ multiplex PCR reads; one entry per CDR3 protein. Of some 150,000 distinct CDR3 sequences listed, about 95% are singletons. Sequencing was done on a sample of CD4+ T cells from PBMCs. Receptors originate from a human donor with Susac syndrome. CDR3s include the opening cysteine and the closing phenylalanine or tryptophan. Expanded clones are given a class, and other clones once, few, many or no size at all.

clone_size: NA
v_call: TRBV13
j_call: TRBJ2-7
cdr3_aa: CASSSTPGVGEEQYF

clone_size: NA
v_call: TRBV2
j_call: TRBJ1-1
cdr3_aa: CASVGGNTEAFF

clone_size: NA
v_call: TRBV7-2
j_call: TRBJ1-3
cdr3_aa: CASSLGLRGSGNTIYF

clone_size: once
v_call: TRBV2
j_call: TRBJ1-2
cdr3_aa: CASGVGMSYGYTF

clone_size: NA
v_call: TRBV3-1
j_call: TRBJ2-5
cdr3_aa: CATGQGRETQYF

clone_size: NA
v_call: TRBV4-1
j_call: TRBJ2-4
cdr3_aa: CASSQDLGARAKNIQYF

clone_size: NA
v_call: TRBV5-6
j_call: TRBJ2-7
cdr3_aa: CASSLPGDTKGYEQYF

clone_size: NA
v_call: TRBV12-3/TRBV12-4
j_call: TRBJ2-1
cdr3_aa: CASRTASYNEQFF

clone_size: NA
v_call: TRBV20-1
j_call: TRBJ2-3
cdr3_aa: CSATQGLRADTQYF

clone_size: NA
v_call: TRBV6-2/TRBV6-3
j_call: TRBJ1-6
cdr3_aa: CASSFEGSPLHF

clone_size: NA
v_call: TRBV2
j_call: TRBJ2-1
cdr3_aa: CASSRTNYNEQFF

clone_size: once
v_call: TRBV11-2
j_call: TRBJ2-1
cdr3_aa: CASSTYRDYSSYNEQFF

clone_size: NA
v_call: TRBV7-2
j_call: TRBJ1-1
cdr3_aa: CASSLAWDRANTEAFF

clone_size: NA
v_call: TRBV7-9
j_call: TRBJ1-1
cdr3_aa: CASNHPGDTEAFF

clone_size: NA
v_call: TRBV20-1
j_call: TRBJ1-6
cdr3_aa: CSARTGQGLGSPLHF

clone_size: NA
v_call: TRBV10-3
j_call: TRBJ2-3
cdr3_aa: CAIRTTDTQYF

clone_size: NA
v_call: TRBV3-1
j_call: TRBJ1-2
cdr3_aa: CASRPANTGPGGGYTF

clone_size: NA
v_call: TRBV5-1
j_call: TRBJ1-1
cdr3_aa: CASSWTTGQGNTEAFF

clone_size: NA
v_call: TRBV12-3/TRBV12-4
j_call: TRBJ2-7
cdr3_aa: CASSRVLNAYEQYF

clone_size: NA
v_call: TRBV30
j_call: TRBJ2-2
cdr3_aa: CASTSLGTLRVNTGELFF

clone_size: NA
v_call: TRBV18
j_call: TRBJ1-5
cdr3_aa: CASSPSSTGIGNQPQHF

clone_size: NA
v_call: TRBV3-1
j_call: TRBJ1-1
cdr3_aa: CASSQGRTNTEAFF

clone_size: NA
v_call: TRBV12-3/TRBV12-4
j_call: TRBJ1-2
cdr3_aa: CASSSRQDVYYGYTF

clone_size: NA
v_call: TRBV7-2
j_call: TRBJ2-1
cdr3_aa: CASSLGLGGNEQFF

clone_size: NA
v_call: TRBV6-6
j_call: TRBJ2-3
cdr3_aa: CASSQTSGADTQYF

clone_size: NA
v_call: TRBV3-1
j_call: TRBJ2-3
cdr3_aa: CASSQPAGRTDTQYF

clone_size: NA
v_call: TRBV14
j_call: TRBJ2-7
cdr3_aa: CASGGRAYEQYF

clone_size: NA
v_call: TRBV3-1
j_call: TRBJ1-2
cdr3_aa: CASSQGTGGTAGHGYTF

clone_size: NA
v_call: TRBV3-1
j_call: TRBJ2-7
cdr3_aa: CASGRGLDEQYF

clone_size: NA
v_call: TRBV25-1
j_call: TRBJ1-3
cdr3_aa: CASSPQGVDTIYF

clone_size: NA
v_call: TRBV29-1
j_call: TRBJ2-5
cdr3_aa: CSVGSDPTSTQYF

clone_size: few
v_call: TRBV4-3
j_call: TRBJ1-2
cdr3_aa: CASSQGLLTGVLGYTF

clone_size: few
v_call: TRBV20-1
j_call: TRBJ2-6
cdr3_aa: CSARGGPGANVLTF

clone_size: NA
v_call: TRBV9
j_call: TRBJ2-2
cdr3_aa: CASRPGQGVSGELFF

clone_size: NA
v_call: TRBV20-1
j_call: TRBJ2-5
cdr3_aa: CSATWGGAGVETQYF

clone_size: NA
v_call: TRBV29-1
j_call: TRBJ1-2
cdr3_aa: CSVRTGRGKGYTF

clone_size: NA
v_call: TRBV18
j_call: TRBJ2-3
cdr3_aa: CASSPLLAGPSTDTQYF

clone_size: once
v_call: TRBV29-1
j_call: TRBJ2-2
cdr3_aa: CSGRQGGTGELFF

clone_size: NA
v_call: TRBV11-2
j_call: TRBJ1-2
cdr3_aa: CASSPSGASSYTF

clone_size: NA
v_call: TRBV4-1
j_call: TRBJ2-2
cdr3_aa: CASSPNRATGELFF

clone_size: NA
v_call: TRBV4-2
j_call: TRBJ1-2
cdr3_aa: CASSQDRELGGYTF

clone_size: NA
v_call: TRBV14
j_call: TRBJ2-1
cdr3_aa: CASSQESWRGRNNEQFF

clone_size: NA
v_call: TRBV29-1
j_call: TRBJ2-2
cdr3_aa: CSAAGTGTGELFF

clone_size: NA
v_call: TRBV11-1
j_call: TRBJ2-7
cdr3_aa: CASSLRAQDYEQYF

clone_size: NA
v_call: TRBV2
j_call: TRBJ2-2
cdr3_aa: CASSPTSGEVTGELFF

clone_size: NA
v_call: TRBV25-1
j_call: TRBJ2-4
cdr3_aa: CASTGNLAKNIQYF

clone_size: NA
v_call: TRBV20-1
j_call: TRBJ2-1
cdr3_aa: CSAIEGLGFGEQFF

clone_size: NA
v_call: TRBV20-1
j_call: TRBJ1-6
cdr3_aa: CSARSPGRVGNSPLHF

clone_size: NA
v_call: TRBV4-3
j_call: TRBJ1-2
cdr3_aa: CASSLGLRDGYTF

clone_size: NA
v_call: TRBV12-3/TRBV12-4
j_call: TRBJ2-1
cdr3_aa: CASIPSGRDEQFF

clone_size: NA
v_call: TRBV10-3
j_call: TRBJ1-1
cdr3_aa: CAISFALQGPNTEAFF

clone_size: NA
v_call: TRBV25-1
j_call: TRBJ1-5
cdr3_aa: CASSESGGNQPQHF

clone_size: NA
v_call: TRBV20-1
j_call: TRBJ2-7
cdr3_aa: CSAKEWGAGEEQYF

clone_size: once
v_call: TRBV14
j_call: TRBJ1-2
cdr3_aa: CASSPTWGTGGYTF

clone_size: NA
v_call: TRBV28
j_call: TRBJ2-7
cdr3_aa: CASERRYEQYF

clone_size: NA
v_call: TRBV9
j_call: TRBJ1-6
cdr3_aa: CASSARGGIGSPLHF

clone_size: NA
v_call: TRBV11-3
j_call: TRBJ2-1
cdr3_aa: CASSPGGGNEQFF

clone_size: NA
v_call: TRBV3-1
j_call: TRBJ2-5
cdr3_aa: CASSQGGQGEYF